Below are 6 T cell receptor beta chains sequenced from a single sample in a study of CD8+ T cells in alopecia areata. Extracted RNA was reverse transcribed into cDNA, the sequencing template. Measured with immunoSEQ multiplex PCR; TCRdb has only the in-frame clones, and not every one. There are under 130,000 clones in the sample; around 59% occur only once, and 7.5% to 9% lies in the top ten. The sample consisted of CD4+ T cells sorted from blood. Receptor source: a human donor in good health.

The chain has TRBV7-9 and TRBJ1-6; possible D gene TRBD1, 6 bases. V lost 5 bases, J lost 12 bases, and 8 bases lay in between. The CDR3 contains 11 residues. Germline CDR1 and CDR2: SEHNR and FQNEAQ (reference sequence). The CDR3 protein is CASSQGGPLHF. CDR3 nucleotides: TGTGCCAGCAGCCAAGGGGGACCCCTCCACTTT. The whole variable domain, filled in from reference TRBV7-9 and TRBJ1-6, reads DTGVSQNPRHKITKRGQNVTFRCDPISEHNRLYWYRQTLGQGPEFLTYFQNEAQLEKSRLLSDRFSAERPKGSFSTLEIQRTEQGDSAMYLCASSQGGPLHFGNGTRLTVT.

This chain connects TRBV5-6 to TRBJ1-5, with D possibly matching TRBD1 (5 bases). Between the trimmed V and J ends, which lost 1 base and 7 bases, there was a span of 15 bases. The germline V gene encodes CDR1 SGHDT and CDR2 YYEEEE. The CDR3 length is 15 residues. In nucleotides, the CDR3 is TGTGCCAGCAGCTTGTTGTCTGGGAGGGGCCAGCCCCAGCATTTT. The encoded protein is CASSLLSGRGQPQHF.

CDR3 sequence reads: CASSLSRDQPQHF. The CDR3 nucleotides read TGTGCCAGCAGTTTATCCAGGGATCAGCCCCAGCATTTT. The chain recombines TRBV27 with TRBJ1-5; weak D call: TRBD1 (5 bases). Germline V gene sequence: CDR1 MNHEY, CDR2 SMNVEV (reference sequence). This CDR3 has 13 residues. The ends were cut back, 0 bases at V and 5 bases at J, with 5 bases in the middle.

The chain carries TRBV7-2 and TRBJ2-5; 8 bases are shared with TRBD2. The germline gives CDR1 SGHTA, CDR2 FQGNSA. The ends lost 8 bases at V and 5 bases at J; junction bases unmatched: 10. CDR3 length: 14 amino acids. As DNA, the CDR3 is TGTGCCAGCGGTGGCGGGGGGACCCGGGAGACCCAGTACTTC. Translation gives CASGGGGTRETQYF.

The CDR3 protein is CASSVQGTSQETQYF. CDR3 coding DNA: TGTGCCAGCAGTGTACAGGGGACTAGCCAAGAGACCCAGTACTTC. J is TRBJ2-5 and V is TRBV2; D is possibly TRBD2 (8 bases). V dropped 4 bases and J dropped 1 base, with 13 bases sitting between them. Germline assignment: CDR1 SNHLY and CDR2 FYNNEI. CDR3 length: 15 amino acids. The full variable domain, its missing parts supplied by reference TRBV2 and TRBJ2-5, is EPEVTQTPSHQVTQMGQEVILRCVPISNHLYFYWYRQILGQKVEFLVSFYNNEISEKSEIFDDQFSVERPDGSNFTLKIRSTKLEDSAMYFCASSVQGTSQETQYFGPGTRLLVL.

The chain has TRBV5-1 and TRBJ1-1; D is uncertain. V lost 2 bases, J lost 2 bases, and 1 base lay in between. The germline gives CDR1 SGHRS, CDR2 YFSETQ. This CDR3 is built from 11 residues. The CDR3 here is CASSLNTEAFF. The CDR3 coding sequence is TGCGCCAGCAGCTTAAACACTGAAGCTTTCTTT.